This T cell receptor beta chain was documented in a study of T cell repertoires in cytomegalovirus infection (dated by TCRdb to about 2019). Context from the whole study: Because public TCR beta signatures pointed to carriage of CMV infection together with the matching HLA type, the HLA type of each donor mattered for the analysis. Overall study outcomes, separate from this receptor: The ex vivo response was dominated by HLA-C-restricted CMV-specific TCR beta clonotypes, and the single most frequent clonotype in two of eight donors was supplied by these HLA-C-restricted clonotypes. In both this cohort and an independent cohort of several hundred donors, the cumulative frequency of public TCR beta family members distinguished carriers of CMV infection plus the relevant HLA type.

Sequencing instrument: Illumina HiSeq 1500. TCRdb reanalyzed the raw reads on its own, using fastp at Q25 for trimming and MiXCR for clone calling, and kept in-frame beta chains. Rows merge per CDR3 protein into single entries with the most common DNA and genes. For this sample there are around 550,000 distinct CDR3 sequences; around 27% appear just once. In total, the top ten clones hold roughly 13% of the sample. At the junction V is shortened by 3 bases and J by 5 bases; bases outside the gene matches: 3. CDR1 and CDR2, per the germline V gene, are MDHEN and SYDVKM. The CDR3 numbers 13 residues from cysteine through phenylalanine. Only the CDR3 region is kept as DNA, spanning 39 bases read in frame from base 1. Details on this clonotype: The antigen it binds to is not known. Per-base qualities were not stored, and no clone one base away is much larger.

This TCR derives from a human donor in good health (CMV status not recorded). Some clones in this sample may be carry-over from other donors' samples. Material for sequencing was PBMCs. The chain is assembled from TRBV28 and TRBJ2-7, with 8 bases matching TRBD2. The CDR3 has the sequence CASSFSGSDEQYF. The DNA is TGTGCCAGCAGTTTCAGCGGGAGTGACGAGCAGTACTTC.